The clone carrying this T cell receptor (beta chain) was seen a handful of times. What it binds is not known. These data belong to a study of human T cells and chemical hapten exposure. Individual cDNA molecules each carried unique molecular identifiers attached by the library. TCRdb ran MiXCR on the RACE reads and lists one entry per CDR3 protein. The table shows 300,000 to 350,000 distinct CDR3 sequences, with about 7% occurring only once. J was trimmed by 0 bases and V by 4 bases; bases with no gene match: 8. This CDR3 region has 17 residues. The germline gives CDR1 SGHTA, CDR2 FQGNSA. Stated time point: patch test 1, 2 weeks after DPC sensitization. Sample treatment: therapeutic diphenylcyclopropenone sensitization with weekly scalp DPC. The donor pool consisted of alopecia patients aged 18 to 70 years, considered suitable for DPC. General study results and limits: Sensitizing to DPC left TCRs with a frequency above 1 in 1000 unaltered.

The sequencing here drew on whole blood, taken in connection with sensitization to the hapten diphenylcyclopropenone (DPC). The J gene is TRBJ2-2, the V gene TRBV7-2; 7 bases map to TRBD2. The TCR was taken from a woman in her late teens or twenties with alopecia areata. Some clones in this sample may be carry-over from other donors' samples. The CDR3 region is CASSSGLGKANTGELFF. The CDR3 region has the DNA TGTGCCAGCAGCTCAGGACTAGGGAAAGCGAACACCGGGGAGCTGTTTTTT.